Sequencing of this T cell receptor beta chain was carried out in a study of cytomegalovirus exposure and HLA in healthy donors. Study-level findings and limits: DRB1 had the most TCR associations and HLA-C the fewest, a later analysis found, with rates varying by HLA locus. Researchers left out some V segments, among them TRBV6-2 and TRBV6-3, as indistinguishable. An assumption of roughly uniform sequencing depth across donors underlay the presence/absence analyses.

Use of 60 Vbeta and 13 Jbeta primers characterized the PCR. The protocol was immunoSEQ multiplex PCR, while the TCRdb copy is restricted to in-frame clones and leaves out a portion. Among some 130,000 clones listed, roughly 71% were seen once. The CDR3 loop spans 15 amino acids. Germline V lookup: CDR1 SGHTA, CDR2 FQGNSA. V lost 1 base to trimming and J lost 5 bases, with 11 bases between them. As to this clone: Its antigen is currently unknown.

This chain uses TRBV7-2 with TRBJ2-2; D remains ambiguous. Sequencing was done on a sample of PBMCs. The TCR originated in a man aged 30-40 years in good health and CMV-seronegative. The chain's CDR3 is CASSLGVSGTGELFF. The DNA of the CDR3 is TGTGCCAGCAGCTTAGGGGTATCAGGTACCGGGGAGCTGTTTTTT.